These T cell receptor beta chains were read from a single sample in a study of tumor-infiltrating lymphocytes in primary liver carcinoma. MiXCR was run by TCRdb on the multiplex PCR reads, yielding one entry per CDR3 protein. Here the sample spans 80,000 or so distinct CDR3 sequences, about two thirds being singletons. Sample: liver tumor tissue from sampling region 4. Receptors were obtained from an older woman with primary liver carcinoma and hepatitis B virus infection. Each CDR3 is given with its conserved first and last residue. Fields, in order: clone size, V gene, J gene, D gene, CDR3 protein, CDR3 DNA. The D gene is left open where the match is weak. Clone size, where shown, is once, few, many, or a class for clones that have expanded.

size: once
V: TRBV6-1
J: TRBJ1-5
D: -
CDR3: CANSERPGVSNQPQHF
DNA: TGTGCCAACAGTGAACGTCCGGGGGTAAGCAATCAGCCCCAGCACTTT

size: -
V: TRBV29-1
J: TRBJ2-3
D: TRBD2
CDR3: CSVAYGSGSANTQYF
DNA: TGCAGCGTCGCGTATGGGAGCGGGAGTGCTAATACGCAGTATTTT

size: once
V: TRBV28
J: TRBJ2-7
D: -
CDR3: CTTTDPNKQYF
DNA: TGTACCACGACGGACCCTAACAAGCAGTACTTC

size: -
V: TRBV12-3/TRBV12-4
J: TRBJ2-1
D: -
CDR3: CTSSLVQGGGSEQFF
DNA: TGTACCAGCAGTTTAGTACAGGGTGGGGGCAGTGAACAGTTCTTC

size: -
V: TRBV20-1
J: TRBJ2-1
D: TRBD2
CDR3: CSALYTAGGSYNEQFF
DNA: TGCAGTGCCCTCTATACAGCGGGAGGGTCCTACAATGAGCAGTTCTTC

size: many
V: TRBV4-2
J: TRBJ2-1
D: -
CDR3: CASSQDLEGFEQFF
DNA: TGTGCCAGCAGCCAAGATTTGGAGGGGTTTGAGCAGTTCTTC

size: -
V: TRBV29-1
J: TRBJ2-3
D: TRBD1
CDR3: CSVEGQETSTGTQYF
DNA: TGCAGTGTTGAAGGACAGGAGACGAGCACAGGTACGCAGTATTTT

size: -
V: TRBV28
J: TRBJ2-1
D: TRBD1
CDR3: CASTPGGGEYIEQFF
DNA: TGTGCCAGCACCCCAGGGGGCGGGGAGTACATTGAGCAGTTCTTC

size: -
V: TRBV29-1
J: TRBJ1-1
D: -
CDR3: CNVGGATKAFF
DNA: TGCAACGTCGGGGGGGCCACTAAAGCTTTCTTT

size: many
V: TRBV6-5
J: TRBJ2-7
D: TRBD2
CDR3: CASSYRLMGGRAAYEQYF
DNA: TGTGCCAGCAGTTACCGCTTAATGGGCGGGAGGGCCGCCTACGAGCAGTACTTC

size: many
V: TRBV14
J: TRBJ1-2
D: TRBD1
CDR3: CASSRGTGGGYTF
DNA: TGTGCCAGCAGCCGTGGGACAGGTGGTGGCTACACCTTC

size: -
V: TRBV29-1
J: TRBJ2-2
D: -
CDR3: CSVDPGGRVGLTPQNPNTGELFF
DNA: TGCAGCGTTGATCCCGGAGGCAGGGTAGGACTCACTCCTCAAAACCCGAACACCGGGGAACTGTTTTTT

size: -
V: TRBV29-1
J: TRBJ1-1
D: -
CDR3: CSVSPSNTKAFF
DNA: TGCAGCGTTAGCCCAAGTAACACAAAAGCTTTCTTT

size: medium-sized
V: TRBV11-2
J: TRBJ2-7
D: -
CDR3: CASSLERQGGPYEQYF
DNA: TGTGCCAGCAGCTTAGAAAGGCAGGGTGGCCCCTACGAGCAGTACTTC

size: -
V: TRBV5-1
J: TRBJ1-2
D: -
CDR3: CASSLGDTLRYAYTF
DNA: TGCGCCAGCAGCTTGGGGGACACCCTCAGGTATGCCTACACCTTC

size: -
V: TRBV29-1
J: TRBJ1-1
D: -
CDR3: CSVETGRKTEAFF
DNA: TGCAGCGTTGAAACAGGGAGGAAGACAGAAGCTTTCTTT

size: -
V: TRBV11-3
J: TRBJ2-1
D: -
CDR3: CASSPWGARTMGNEQFF
DNA: TGTGCCAGCAGCCCCTGGGGGGCGCGGACCATGGGCAACGAGCAATTCTTC

size: -
V: TRBV6-6
J: TRBJ2-7
D: TRBD2
CDR3: CASSGGTRTYEQYF
DNA: TGTGCCAGCAGTGGGGGGACTAGGACCTACGAGCAGTACTTC

size: many
V: TRBV12-3/TRBV12-4
J: TRBJ2-3
D: -
CDR3: CASSLALSRTSTDTQYF
DNA: TGTGCCAGCAGTTTAGCGCTAAGTCGGACCAGCACAGATACGCAGTATTTT

size: -
V: TRBV12-3/TRBV12-4
J: TRBJ1-2
D: -
CDR3: CVSSFGQARTF
DNA: TGTGTCAGTAGTTTTGGCCAAGCGCGGACCTTC

size: once
V: TRBV6-1
J: TRBJ1-1
D: -
CDR3: CASSTRIHGKTEAFF
DNA: TGTGCCAGCAGCACCCGCATACATGGAAAAACTGAAGCTTTCTTT

size: few
V: TRBV7-9
J: TRBJ2-5
D: -
CDR3: CASSLWGRRETQYF
DNA: TGTGCCAGCAGCTTATGGGGACGACGGGAGACCCAGTACTTC

size: -
V: TRBV6-5
J: TRBJ2-7
D: -
CDR3: CASSLANGSSYEQYF
DNA: TGTGCCAGCAGTTTGGCTAACGGGAGCTCCTACGAGCAGTACTTC

size: many
V: TRBV30
J: TRBJ2-1
D: TRBD2
CDR3: CAWSVPAGGSYNEQFF
DNA: TGTGCCTGGAGTGTACCGGCGGGAGGGTCCTACAATGAGCAGTTCTTC

size: -
V: TRBV4-1
J: TRBJ2-5
D: -
CDR3: CASSMRAREETQYF
DNA: TGTGCCAGCAGCATGCGCGCCCGGGAGGAGACCCAGTACTTC

size: few
V: TRBV11-3
J: TRBJ2-3
D: -
CDR3: CACSLSFRLLRTDTQYF
DNA: TGTGCCTGCAGCTTATCGTTTCGACTGCTACGGACAGATACGCAGTATTTT

size: -
V: TRBV10-3
J: TRBJ2-1
D: -
CDR3: CAISKGNSGPGQFF
DNA: TGTGCCATCAGTAAGGGAAATAGCGGTCCTGGACAGTTTTTC